This TCR beta chain was retrieved from a study of control samples from healthy donors and cancer patients (dated by TCRdb to 2019 to 2021). Preparation of the library involved the immunoSEQ multiplex PCR assay. TCRdb's version of the immuneACCESS table is confined to in-frame rearrangements and falls short of the full clone set. An unresolved V gene accounts for under half of the shortfall where checked; the remainder is of unknown origin. The sample yields about 130,000 clones; approximately 92% were counted once. Roughly 6% of the sample lies in the top ten. In regard to this clone: There is no known antigen for this receptor. No qualities accompany the bases; no much larger clone lies one base away.

The germline V gene specifies SGDLS as CDR1 and YYNGEE as CDR2. Including cysteine and phenylalanine, the CDR3 has 13 amino acids. Only the CDR3 part of the read is kept: 39 bases, read in frame from the first base. The junction carries 7 bases between V and J, which are trimmed by 0 bases and 5 bases respectively. The specimen sequenced was blood. This clonotype was sampled from a young man in good health. This sequence uses TRBV9 and TRBJ2-3; no confident D gene assignment can be made. The CDR3 protein is CASSVDPEDTQYF. The nucleotide sequence reads TGTGCCAGCAGCGTAGACCCAGAAGATACGCAGTATTTT.